This entry describes one TCR beta chain. Antigen unknown. With a J-beta primer mix and a sample-barcoded 5' primer, a second PCR ran about 7 to 12 cycles. Samples each returned at least 3 million CDR3-containing paired-end reads. TCRdb re-called the 5' RACE reads through MiXCR, storing one row per CDR3 protein. This sample has some 640,000 distinct CDR3 sequences, with around half found just once. The data originate from a study of blood T cells in healthy people across ages. V was shortened by 1 base and J by 9 bases, with 16 bases between the two germline ends. Per the germline V gene, CDR1 is MDHEN and CDR2 is SYDVKM. This CDR3 has 16 residues. Each sample had at least 7 million PBMCs isolated. Extraction of total RNA produced a minimum of 5 micrograms from each sample. Study-level results: There were more naive CD4+ cells and higher diversity in long-lived donors than in aged donors.

Specimen: blood. The TCR originated in a woman aged 55-69 years in good health. The chain joins TRBV28 to TRBJ1-6; a weak D match, TRBD1 (6 bases). CDR3 amino acids: CASSLSPTGFLSPLHF. The CDR3 DNA reads as TGTGCCAGCAGTTTATCCCCAACAGGGTTCCTTTCACCCCTCCACTTT.